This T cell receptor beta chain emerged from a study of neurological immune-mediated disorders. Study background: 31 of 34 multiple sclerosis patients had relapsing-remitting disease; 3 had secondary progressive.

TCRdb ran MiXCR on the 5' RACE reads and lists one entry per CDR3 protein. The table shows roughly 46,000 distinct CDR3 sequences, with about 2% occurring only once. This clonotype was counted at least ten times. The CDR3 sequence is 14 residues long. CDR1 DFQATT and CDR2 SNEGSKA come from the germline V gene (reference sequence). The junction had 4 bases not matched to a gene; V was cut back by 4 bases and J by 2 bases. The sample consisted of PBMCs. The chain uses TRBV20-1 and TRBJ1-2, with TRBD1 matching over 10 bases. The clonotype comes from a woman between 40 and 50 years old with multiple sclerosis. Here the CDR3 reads CSATRTGGNYGYTF. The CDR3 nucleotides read TGCAGTGCTACTAGGACAGGGGGAAACTATGGCTACACCTTC.